This T cell receptor (beta chain) was sequenced during a study of T cell repertoires in cytomegalovirus infection. This clonotype was observed many times. TCRdb fed the reads into MiXCR, producing one record per CDR3 protein. The sample yields 250,000 to 300,000 distinct CDR3 sequences, 8% to 9.5% seen once. What was sequenced was PBMCs. This TCR was sampled from a human donor in good health (CMV status not recorded). Some clones in this sample may be carry-over from other donors' samples.

CDR3 residues: CASRSNRGENTEAFF. The DNA for the CDR3 is TGTGCCAGCAGATCCAACAGGGGCGAAAACACTGAAGCTTTCTTT. The chain combines TRBV6-2 or TRBV6-3 with TRBJ1-1, with 7 bases identical to TRBD1. Germline V gives CDR1 MNHEY, CDR2 SVGEGT. Trimming took 6 bases from V and 2 from J; bases not matched to a gene: 9. This CDR3 spans 15 amino acids.